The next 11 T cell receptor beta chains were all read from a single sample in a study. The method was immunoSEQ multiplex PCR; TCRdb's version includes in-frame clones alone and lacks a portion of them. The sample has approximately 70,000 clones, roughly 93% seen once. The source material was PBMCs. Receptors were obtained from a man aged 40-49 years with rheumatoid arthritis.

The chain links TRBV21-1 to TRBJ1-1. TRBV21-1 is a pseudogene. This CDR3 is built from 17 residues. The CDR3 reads CASSKKLGNRPNTEAFF. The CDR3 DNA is TGTGCCAGCAGCAAAAAGTTGGGGAACCGCCCGAACACTGAAGCTTTCTTT.

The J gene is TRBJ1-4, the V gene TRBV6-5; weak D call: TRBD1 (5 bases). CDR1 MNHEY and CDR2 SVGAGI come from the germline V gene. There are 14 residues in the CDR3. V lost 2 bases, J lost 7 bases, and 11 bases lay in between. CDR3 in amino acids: CASSYKGTAEKLFF. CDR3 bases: TGTGCCAGCAGTTACAAGGGGACCGCTGAAAAACTGTTTTTT.

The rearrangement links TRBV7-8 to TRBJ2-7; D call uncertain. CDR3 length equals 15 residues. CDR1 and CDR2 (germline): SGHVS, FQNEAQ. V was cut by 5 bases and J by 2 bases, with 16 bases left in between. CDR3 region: CASSVNRIGPYEQYF. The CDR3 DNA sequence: TGTGCCAGCAGCGTAAACAGAATTGGTCCCTACGAGCAGTACTTC.

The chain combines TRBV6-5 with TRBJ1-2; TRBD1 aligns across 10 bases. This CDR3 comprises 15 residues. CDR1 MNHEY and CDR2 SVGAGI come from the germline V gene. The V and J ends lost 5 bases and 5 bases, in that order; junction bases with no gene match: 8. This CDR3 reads CASSPGDRGSYGYTF. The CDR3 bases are TGTGCCAGCAGTCCCGGGGACAGGGGTAGTTATGGCTACACCTTC.

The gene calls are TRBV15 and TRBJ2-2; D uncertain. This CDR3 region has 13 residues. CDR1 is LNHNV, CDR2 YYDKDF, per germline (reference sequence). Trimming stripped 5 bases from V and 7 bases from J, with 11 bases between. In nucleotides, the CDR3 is TGTGCCACCAGCCATCTGGCGAACGGGGAGCTGTTTTTT. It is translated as CATSHLANGELFF.

The CDR3: CASSWDTGSYEQYF. CDR3 nucleotides: TGTGCCAGCAGTTGGGACACCGGATCCTACGAGCAGTACTTC. The chain joins TRBV6-5 to TRBJ2-7; possibly TRBD1 for D (6 bases). CDR3 length equals 14 residues. Per the germline V gene, CDR1 is MNHEY and CDR2 is SVGAGI. Trimming took off 4 bases at V and 1 base at J, with 11 bases between the two ends.

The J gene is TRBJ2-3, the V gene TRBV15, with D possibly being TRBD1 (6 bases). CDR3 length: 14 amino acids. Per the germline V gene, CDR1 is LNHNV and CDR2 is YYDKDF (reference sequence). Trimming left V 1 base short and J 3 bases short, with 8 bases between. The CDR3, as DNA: TGTGCCACCAGCAGAGGGGGGACAACAGATACGCAGTATTTT. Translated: CATSRGGTTDTQYF.

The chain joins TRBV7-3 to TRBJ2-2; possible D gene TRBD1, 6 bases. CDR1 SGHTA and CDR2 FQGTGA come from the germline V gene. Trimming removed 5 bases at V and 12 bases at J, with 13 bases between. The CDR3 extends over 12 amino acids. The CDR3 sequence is CASSTGLGKLFF. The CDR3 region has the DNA TGTGCCAGCAGCACAGGGTTGGGGAAGCTGTTTTTT.

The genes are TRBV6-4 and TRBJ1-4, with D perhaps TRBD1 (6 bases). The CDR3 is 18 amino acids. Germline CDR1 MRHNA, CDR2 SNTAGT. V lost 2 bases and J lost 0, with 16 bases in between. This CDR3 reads CASSDPLGARATNEKLFF. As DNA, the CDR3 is TGTGCCAGCAGTGACCCCCTGGGGGCGCGGGCAACTAATGAAAAACTGTTTTTT.

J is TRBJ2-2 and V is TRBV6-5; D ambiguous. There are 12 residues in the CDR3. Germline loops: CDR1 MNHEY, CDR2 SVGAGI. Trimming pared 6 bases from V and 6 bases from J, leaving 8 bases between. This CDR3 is CASRWFSGELFF. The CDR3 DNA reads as TGTGCCAGCAGATGGTTCTCCGGGGAGCTGTTTTTT.

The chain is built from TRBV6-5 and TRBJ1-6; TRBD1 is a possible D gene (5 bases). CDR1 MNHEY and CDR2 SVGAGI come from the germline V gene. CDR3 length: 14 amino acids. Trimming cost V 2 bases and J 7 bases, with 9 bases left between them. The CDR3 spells CASSYGTGNSPLHF. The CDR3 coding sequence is TGTGCCAGCAGTTACGGGACGGGCAATTCACCCCTCCACTTT.